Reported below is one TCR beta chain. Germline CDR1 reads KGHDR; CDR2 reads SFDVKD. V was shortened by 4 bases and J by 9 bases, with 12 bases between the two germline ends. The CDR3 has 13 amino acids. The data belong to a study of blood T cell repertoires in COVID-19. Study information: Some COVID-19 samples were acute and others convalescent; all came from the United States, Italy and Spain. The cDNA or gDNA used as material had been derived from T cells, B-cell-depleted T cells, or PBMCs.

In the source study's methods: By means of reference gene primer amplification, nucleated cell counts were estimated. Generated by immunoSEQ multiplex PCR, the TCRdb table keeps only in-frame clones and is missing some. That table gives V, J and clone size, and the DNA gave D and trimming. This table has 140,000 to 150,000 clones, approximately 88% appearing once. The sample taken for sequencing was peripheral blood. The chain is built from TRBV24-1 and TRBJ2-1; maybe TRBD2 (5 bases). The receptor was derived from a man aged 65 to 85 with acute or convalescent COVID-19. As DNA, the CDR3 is TGTGCCACCAGTGACCCTGGACTCACTGAGCAGTTCTTC. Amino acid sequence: CATSDPGLTEQFF.